This is a list of T cell receptor beta chains from one sample in a study of T cell repertoires in cytomegalovirus infection. TCRdb used MiXCR to reprocess the reads, holding one entry per CDR3 protein. The table has more than 200,000 distinct CDR3 sequences, less than 9.5% seen once. The sample was PBMCs. The receptors come from a human donor in good health (CMV status not recorded). Some clones in this sample may be carry-over from other donors' samples. Each CDR3 is given with its conserved first and last residue. The D gene is left open where the match is weak. The size entry is marked missing in some rows and otherwise reads once, few, many or a size class.

-,TRBV29-1,TRBJ2-4,many,CSVTKSGETDIQYF,TGCAGCGTTACCAAATCAGGGGAGACGGACATTCAGTACTTC
TRBD1,TRBV6-6,TRBJ1-1,few,CASSFDRANGGAFF,TGTGCCAGCAGTTTCGACAGGGCAAATGGTGGAGCTTTCTTT
TRBD1,TRBV20-1,TRBJ2-1,-,CSAIPGTGLSSYNEQFF,TGCAGTGCTATTCCCGGGACAGGGCTGAGCTCCTACAATGAGCAGTTCTTC
-,TRBV7-2,TRBJ1-1,many,CASSSFSTGGAFF,TGTGCCAGCAGCTCATTTTCGACAGGCGGAGCTTTCTTT
-,TRBV7-2,TRBJ1-1,many,CASSLRTERTEAFF,TGTGCCAGCAGCTTACGTACAGAGCGCACTGAAGCTTTCTTT
-,TRBV6-1,TRBJ1-5,many,CASSTHDGGGQPQHF,TGTGCCAGCAGTACCCACGATGGGGGGGGTCAGCCCCAGCATTTT
TRBD1,TRBV7-3,TRBJ2-1,many,CASSFVSDRYINEQFF,TGTGCCAGCAGCTTCGTGTCGGACAGGTATATCAATGAGCAGTTCTTC
-,TRBV7-2,TRBJ1-1,many,CASSLDRGRVNTEAFF,TGTGCCAGCAGCTTAGACCGGGGCCGAGTGAACACTGAAGCTTTCTTT
TRBD1,TRBV27,TRBJ2-3,many,CASSLKIPGQSYTDTQYF,TGTGCCAGCAGTTTAAAAATTCCGGGACAGTCTTACACAGATACGCAGTATTTT
-,TRBV29-1,TRBJ2-7,many,CSVLEGGGTYEQYF,TGCAGCGTCCTTGAGGGGGGAGGGACCTACGAGCAGTACTTC
-,TRBV18,TRBJ2-5,-,CASSLDRQSGRTQYF,TGTGCCAGCTCACTGGATCGACAGTCCGGGAGGACCCAGTACTTC
TRBD1,TRBV29-1,TRBJ1-2,few,CSVERQGGGYTF,TGCAGCGTTGAAAGACAGGGCGGTGGCTACACCTTC
TRBD1,TRBV2,TRBJ1-5,many,CASSSRDRTQPQHF,TGTGCCAGCAGTAGCCGGGACAGGACTCAGCCCCAGCATTTT
-,TRBV12-3/TRBV12-4,TRBJ1-4,many,CASSSGGKRDEKLFF,TGTGCCAGCAGTTCCGGGGGTAAAAGAGATGAAAAACTGTTTTTT
-,TRBV20-1,TRBJ2-3,many,CSVTGGLRTDTQYF,TGCAGTGTTACCGGAGGACTCCGCACAGATACGCAGTATTTT
-,TRBV7-2,TRBJ2-3,many,CASSGGAGSTDTQYF,TGTGCCAGCTCCGGCGGGGCAGGGTCCACAGATACGCAGTATTTT
TRBD1,TRBV7-2,TRBJ1-2,many,CASSLGRRQGLNYGYTF,TGTGCCAGCAGCTTAGGCCGCCGACAGGGCCTTAACTATGGCTACACCTTC
TRBD2,TRBV5-4,TRBJ2-1,few,CASSLELAGSGSYNEQFF,TGTGCCAGCAGCTTGGAACTAGCGGGTTCAGGCTCCTACAATGAGCAGTTCTTC
TRBD1,TRBV7-8,TRBJ2-1,many,CASSLWTGSSYNEQFF,TGTGCCAGCAGTTTGTGGACAGGGAGCTCCTACAATGAGCAGTTCTTC
TRBD2,TRBV7-2,TRBJ2-1,many,CASSFMPGLAGYEQFF,TGTGCCAGCAGCTTTATGCCGGGACTAGCGGGATATGAGCAGTTCTTC
TRBD2,TRBV9,TRBJ2-1,few,CASSAAGGAYNEQFF,TGTGCCAGCAGCGCGGCGGGGGGAGCCTACAATGAGCAGTTCTTC
-,TRBV7-2,TRBJ2-2,few,CASSHAPQTSRSTGELFF,TGTGCCAGCAGCCACGCCCCACAAACTAGCAGAAGCACCGGGGAGCTGTTTTTT
TRBD2,TRBV11-2,TRBJ2-7,few,CASSQLAGAGEQYF,TGTGCCAGCAGCCAATTAGCGGGAGCGGGCGAGCAGTACTTC
-,TRBV7-9,TRBJ1-3,-,CASSYSGNTIYF,TGTGCCAGCAGCTACTCGGGAAACACCATATATTTT
TRBD1,TRBV7-2,TRBJ1-2,many,CASSLATGRGSYGYTF,TGTGCCAGCAGCTTAGCGACAGGGAGGGGTTCATATGGCTACACCTTC
-,TRBV28,TRBJ2-2,many,CASSFGGPSNTGELFF,TGTGCCAGCAGTTTTGGAGGGCCCTCGAACACCGGGGAGCTGTTTTTT
-,TRBV7-2,TRBJ1-2,many,CASSLVQATNYGYTF,TGTGCCAGCAGCTTAGTCCAGGCTACGAACTATGGCTACACCTTC
-,TRBV7-2,TRBJ2-6,many,CASSLVLPLDVLTF,TGTGCCAGCAGCTTAGTACTCCCTCTGGACGTCCTGACTTTC
TRBD1,TRBV2,TRBJ2-3,-,CASRTPGQVTDTQYF,TGTGCCAGCAGGACACCGGGACAGGTGACAGATACGCAGTATTTT
TRBD2,TRBV4-1,TRBJ2-1,-,CASSLGGLVSNEQFF,TGCGCCAGCAGCCTCGGTGGACTAGTGAGCAATGAGCAGTTCTTC
-,TRBV5-6,TRBJ2-1,-,CASSLSRIQHNERFF,TGTGCCAGCAGCTTAAGTAGGATTCAACACAATGAGCGGTTCTTC
TRBD1,TRBV6-1,TRBJ2-7,many,CVSQTPGTAFYEQYF,TGTGTCAGCCAGACACCAGGGACAGCCTTCTACGAGCAGTACTTC
TRBD1,TRBV12-3/TRBV12-4,TRBJ1-4,many,CASSPGGLGEKLFF,TGTGCCAGCAGTCCAGGGGGTCTTGGTGAAAAACTGTTTTTT
-,TRBV7-2,TRBJ2-5,many,CASSLSPGETQYF,TGTGCCAGCAGCTTAAGCCCGGGGGAGACCCAGTACTTC
-,TRBV6-1,TRBJ1-1,many,CASSEGRVEAFF,TGTGCCAGCAGTGAAGGACGCGTTGAAGCTTTCTTT
-,TRBV25-1,TRBJ1-2,-,CASSVATGPNYGYTF,TGTGCCAGCAGTGTAGCCACTGGGCCCAACTATGGCTACACCTTC
-,TRBV7-8,TRBJ1-2,many,CASSYGQTGLTNYGYTF,TGTGCCAGCAGCTATGGGCAGACAGGACTTACTAACTATGGCTACACCTTC
TRBD1,TRBV28,TRBJ2-7,many,CASRIGGSTGAYEQYF,TGTGCCAGCAGAATTGGGGGTTCCACAGGGGCCTACGAGCAGTACTTC
-,TRBV6-2/TRBV6-3,TRBJ2-7,few,CASEGTPSYEQYF,TGTGCCAGCGAGGGGACGCCTTCCTACGAGCAGTACTTC
TRBD2,TRBV7-2,TRBJ2-3,few,CASSLAEASGGHTQYF,TGTGCCAGCAGCTTAGCGGAGGCTAGCGGGGGGCATACGCAGTATTTT
-,TRBV19,TRBJ2-7,many,CASSIAIGPQGYEQYF,TGTGCCAGTAGTATAGCCATTGGCCCTCAAGGTTACGAGCAGTACTTC